One and the same sample provided the 5 T cell receptor beta chains below, sequenced in a study of shared clonotypes between healthy human individuals. Terminally differentiated effector memory CD45RA+ cells were excluded from the naive CD8 cells, which were CD45RO-negative and positively selected for CCR7. The protocol was immunoSEQ multiplex PCR, while the TCRdb copy is restricted to in-frame clones and leaves out a portion. The data contain approximately 2,000,000 clones, around 95% of them singletons. The sequenced material came from naive CD8+ T cells from PBMCs. The receptors stem from a man between 18 and 35 years old in good health. Some clones in this sample may be carry-over from other donors' samples.

The chain carries TRBV7-9 and TRBJ1-3; D unclear. Germline lookup yields CDR1 SEHNR and CDR2 FQNEAQ (reference sequence). The length of the CDR3 is 15 residues. Trimming removed 4 bases at V and 0 bases at J, with 10 bases between. This CDR3 reads CASSSQTSSGNTIYF. CDR3 DNA: TGTGCCAGCAGCTCCCAGACCTCCTCTGGAAACACCATATATTTT. The full variable domain, rest sourced from reference TRBV7-9 and TRBJ1-3, is DTGVSQNPRHKITKRGQNVTFRCDPISEHNRLYWYRQTLGQGPEFLTYFQNEAQLEKSRLLSDRFSAERPKGSFSTLEIQRTEQGDSAMYLCASSSQTSSGNTIYFGEGSWLTVV.

V and J are TRBV27 and TRBJ2-1, with D possibly matching TRBD2 (6 bases). This CDR3 has 16 amino acids. The germline V gene encodes CDR1 MNHEY and CDR2 SMNVEV (reference sequence). Trimming shortened V by 6 bases and J by 0 bases, and 15 bases separated the two germline ends. DNA of the CDR3: TGTGCCAGCAGCCCGGGGCGGGAAAGCTCCTACAATGAGCAGTTCTTC. Translated, it gives CASSPGRESSYNEQFF.

Regarding this clone: The sample holds other DNA sequences that translate to the same CDR3. The rearrangement links TRBV11-2 to TRBJ1-2; TRBD1 is a possible D gene (5 bases). CDR3 length: 13 residues. Germline CDR1 reads SGHAT; CDR2 reads FQNNGV. V was shortened by 1 base and J by 4 bases, with 7 bases between the two germline ends. The CDR3 DNA reads TGTGCCAGCAGCTTAGCAGGGAGCTATGGCTACACCTTC. Its protein product is CASSLAGSYGYTF.

The chain links TRBV19 to TRBJ1-1, with 7 bases matching TRBD1. Germline V lookup: CDR1 LNHDA, CDR2 SQIVND (reference sequence). V lost 5 bases, J lost 3 bases, and 12 bases stayed unmatched. There are 16 residues in the CDR3. CDR3 in amino acids: CASSYLAGGGDTEAFF. The CDR3 nucleotides read TGTGCCAGTAGTTACTTGGCAGGGGGAGGGGACACTGAAGCTTTCTTT.

The chain couples TRBV7-8 to TRBJ2-7; 8 bases map to TRBD2. The CDR3 extends over 15 amino acids. The trim removed 5 bases at V and 2 bases at J, leaving 8 bases unmatched. Germline CDR1 and CDR2: SGHVS and FQNEAQ. The CDR3 DNA reads as TGTGCCAGCAGCCCCGGCCTAGCGGGCCCCTACGAGCAGTACTTC. This codes for CASSPGLAGPYEQYF. The complete variable domain, with remaining parts taken from reference TRBV7-8 and TRBJ2-7, reads GAGVSQSPRYKVAKRGQDVALRCDPISGHVSLFWYQQALGQGPEFLTYFQNEAQLDKSGLPSDRFFAERPEGSVSTLKIQRTQQEDSAVYLCASSPGLAGPYEQYFGPGTRLTVT.